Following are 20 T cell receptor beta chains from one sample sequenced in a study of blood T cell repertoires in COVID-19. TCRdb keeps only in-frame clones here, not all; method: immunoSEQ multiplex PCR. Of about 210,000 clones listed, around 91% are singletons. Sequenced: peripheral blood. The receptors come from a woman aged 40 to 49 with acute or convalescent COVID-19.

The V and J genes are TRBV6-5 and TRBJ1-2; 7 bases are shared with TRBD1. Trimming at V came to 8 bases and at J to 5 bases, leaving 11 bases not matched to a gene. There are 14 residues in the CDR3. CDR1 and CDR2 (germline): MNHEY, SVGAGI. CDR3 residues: CASLRRRGNYGYTF. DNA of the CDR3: TGTGCCAGCCTCCGGCGCAGGGGGAATTATGGCTACACCTTC.

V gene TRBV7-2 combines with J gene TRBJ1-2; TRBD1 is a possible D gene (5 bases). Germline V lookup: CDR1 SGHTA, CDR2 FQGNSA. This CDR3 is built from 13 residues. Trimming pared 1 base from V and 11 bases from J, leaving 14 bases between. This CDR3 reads CASSLEYARGYTF. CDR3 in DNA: TGTGCCAGCAGCTTAGAGTACGCTCGGGGGTACACCTTC. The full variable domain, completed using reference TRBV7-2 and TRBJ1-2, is GAGVSQSPSNKVTEKGKDVELRCDPISGHTALYWYRQSLGQGLEFLIYFQGNSAPDKSGLPSDRFSAERTGGSVSTLTIQRTQQEDSAVYLCASSLEYARGYTFGSGTRLTVV.

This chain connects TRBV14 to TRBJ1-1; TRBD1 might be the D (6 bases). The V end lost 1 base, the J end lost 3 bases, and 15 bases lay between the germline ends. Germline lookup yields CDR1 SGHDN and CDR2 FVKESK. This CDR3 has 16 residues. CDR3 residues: CASSQAFRGADTEAFF. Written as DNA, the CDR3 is TGTGCCAGCAGCCAAGCATTCAGGGGAGCGGACACTGAAGCTTTCTTT.

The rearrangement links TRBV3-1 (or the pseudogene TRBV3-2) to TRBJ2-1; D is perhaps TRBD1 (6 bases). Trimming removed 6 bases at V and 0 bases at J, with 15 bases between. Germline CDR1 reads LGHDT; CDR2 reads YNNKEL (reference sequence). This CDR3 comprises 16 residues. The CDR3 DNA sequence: TGTGCCAGCAGTCTCAGGACAGACAGCTCCTACAATGAGCAGTTCTTC. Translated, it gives CASSLRTDSSYNEQFF.

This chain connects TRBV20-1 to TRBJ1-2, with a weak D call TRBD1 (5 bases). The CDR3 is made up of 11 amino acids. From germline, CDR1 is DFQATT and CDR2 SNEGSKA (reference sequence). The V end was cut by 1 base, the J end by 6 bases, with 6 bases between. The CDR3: CSARGGDGYTF. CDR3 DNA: TGCAGTGCTAGAGGGGGCGATGGCTACACCTTC.

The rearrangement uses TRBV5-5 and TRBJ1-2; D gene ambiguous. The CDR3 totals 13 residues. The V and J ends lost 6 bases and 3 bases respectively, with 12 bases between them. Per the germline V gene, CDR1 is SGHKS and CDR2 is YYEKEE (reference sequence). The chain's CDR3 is CASIPQADYGYTF. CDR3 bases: TGTGCCAGCATCCCGCAGGCCGACTATGGCTACACCTTC.

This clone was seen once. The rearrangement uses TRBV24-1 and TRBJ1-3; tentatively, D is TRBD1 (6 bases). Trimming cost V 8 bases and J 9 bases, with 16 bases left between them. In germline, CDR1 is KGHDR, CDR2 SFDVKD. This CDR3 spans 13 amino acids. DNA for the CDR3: TGTGCCACCATGATCGCTCAGGGGTCCACCATATATTTT. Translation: CATMIAQGSTIYF.

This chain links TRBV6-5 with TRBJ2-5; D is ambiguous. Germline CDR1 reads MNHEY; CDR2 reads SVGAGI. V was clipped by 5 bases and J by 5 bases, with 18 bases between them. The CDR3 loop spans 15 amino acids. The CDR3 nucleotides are TGTGCCAGCAGTAAGCTGACGCATTCAGGCGAGACCCAGTACTTC. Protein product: CASSKLTHSGETQYF.

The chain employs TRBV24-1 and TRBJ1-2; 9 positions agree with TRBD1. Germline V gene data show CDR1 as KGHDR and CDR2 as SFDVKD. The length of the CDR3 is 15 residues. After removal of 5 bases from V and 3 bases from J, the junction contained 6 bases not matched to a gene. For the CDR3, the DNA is TGTGCCACCAGTGTAGGACAGGGGCGACACTATGGCTACACCTTC. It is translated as CATSVGQGRHYGYTF.

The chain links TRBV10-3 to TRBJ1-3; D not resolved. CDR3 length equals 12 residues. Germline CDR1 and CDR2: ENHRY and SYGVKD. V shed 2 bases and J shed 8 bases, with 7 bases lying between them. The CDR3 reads CAISENSYTIYF. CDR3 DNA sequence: TGTGCCATCAGTGAGAACAGCTACACCATATATTTT.

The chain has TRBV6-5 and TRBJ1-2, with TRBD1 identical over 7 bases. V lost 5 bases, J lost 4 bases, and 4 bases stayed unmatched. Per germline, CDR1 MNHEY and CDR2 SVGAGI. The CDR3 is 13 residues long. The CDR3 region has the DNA TGTGCCAGCAGTACGGGACAGCGCTATGGCTACACCTTC. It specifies CASSTGQRYGYTF.

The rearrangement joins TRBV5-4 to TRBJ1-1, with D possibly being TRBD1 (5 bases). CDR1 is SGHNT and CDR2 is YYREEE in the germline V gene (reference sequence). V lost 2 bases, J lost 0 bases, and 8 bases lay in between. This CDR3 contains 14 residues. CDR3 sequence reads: CASSFTGLNTEAFF. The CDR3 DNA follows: TGTGCCAGCAGCTTTACAGGCCTGAACACTGAAGCTTTCTTT.

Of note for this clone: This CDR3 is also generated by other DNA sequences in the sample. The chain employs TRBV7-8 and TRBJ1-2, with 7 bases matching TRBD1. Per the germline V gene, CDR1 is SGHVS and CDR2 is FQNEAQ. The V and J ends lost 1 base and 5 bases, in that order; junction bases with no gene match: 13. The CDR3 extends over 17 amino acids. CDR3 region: CASSLVALGQAEYGYTF. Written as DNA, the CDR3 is TGTGCCAGCAGCTTAGTGGCCCTAGGACAGGCGGAGTATGGCTACACCTTC.

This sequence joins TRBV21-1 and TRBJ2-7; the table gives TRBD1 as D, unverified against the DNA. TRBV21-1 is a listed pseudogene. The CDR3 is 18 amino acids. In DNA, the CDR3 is TGTGCCAGCAGCAAAGAGAGCCCCCGGGACAGGGGCTCCTACGAGCAGTACGTC. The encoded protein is CASSKESPRDRGSYEQYV.

The CDR3 spells CASSEAWRASNEQFF. The CDR3 region has the DNA TGTGCCAGCAGTGAAGCCTGGCGGGCCAGCAATGAGCAGTTCTTC. The chain recombines TRBV6-1 with TRBJ2-1; TRBD2 might be the D (5 bases). Looked up from germline, CDR1 is MNHNS and CDR2 is SASEGT. V lost 0 bases to trimming and J lost 6 bases, with 12 bases between them. The CDR3 totals 15 residues.

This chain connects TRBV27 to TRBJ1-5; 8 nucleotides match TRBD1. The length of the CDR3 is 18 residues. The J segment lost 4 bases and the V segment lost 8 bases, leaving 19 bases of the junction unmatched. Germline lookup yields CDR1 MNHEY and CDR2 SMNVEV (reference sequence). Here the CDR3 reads CASGYLTGANRANQPQHF. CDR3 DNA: TGTGCCAGCGGATACCTGACAGGGGCAAATCGGGCAAATCAGCCCCAGCATTTT.

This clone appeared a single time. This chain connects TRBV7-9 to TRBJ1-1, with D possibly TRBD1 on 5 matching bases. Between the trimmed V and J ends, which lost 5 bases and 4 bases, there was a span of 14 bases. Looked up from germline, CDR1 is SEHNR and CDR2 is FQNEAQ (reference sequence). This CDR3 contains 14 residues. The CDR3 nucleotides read TGTGCCAGCAGCCCCACCGGGAGGGGCACTGAAGCTTTCTTT. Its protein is CASSPTGRGTEAFF.

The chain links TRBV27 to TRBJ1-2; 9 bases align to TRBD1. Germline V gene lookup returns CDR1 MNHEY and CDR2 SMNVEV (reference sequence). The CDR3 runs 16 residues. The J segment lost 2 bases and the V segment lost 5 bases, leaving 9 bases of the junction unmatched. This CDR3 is CASSPGQGKPNYGYTF. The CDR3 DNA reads TGTGCCAGCAGTCCCGGACAGGGGAAACCCAACTATGGCTACACCTTC.

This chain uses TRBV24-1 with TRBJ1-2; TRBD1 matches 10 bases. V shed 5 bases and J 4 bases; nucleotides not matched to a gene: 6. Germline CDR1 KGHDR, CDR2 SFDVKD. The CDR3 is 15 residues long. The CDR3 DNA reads TGTGCCACCAGTGGCCGACAGGGGGCAGGCTATGGCTACACCTTC. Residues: CATSGRQGAGYGYTF.

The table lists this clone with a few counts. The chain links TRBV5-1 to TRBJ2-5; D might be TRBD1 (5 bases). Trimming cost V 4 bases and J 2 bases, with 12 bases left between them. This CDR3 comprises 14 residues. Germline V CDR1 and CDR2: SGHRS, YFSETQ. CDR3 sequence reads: CASSMDTQQETQYF. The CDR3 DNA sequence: TGCGCCAGCAGCATGGACACGCAACAAGAGACCCAGTACTTC.